This TCR beta chain was recovered during a study of blood T cell repertoires in COVID-19. Study-wide background: The study drew acute and convalescent COVID-19 samples from the United States, Italy and Spain. From T cells, B-cell-depleted T cells, or PBMCs came the material, which was cDNA or gDNA.

Germline values: CDR1 KGHSH, CDR2 LQKENI. V trimming: 2 bases; J trimming: 1 base; junction bases outside the gene matches: 1. The CDR3 is 14 amino acids. This table comes from immunoSEQ multiplex PCR, and its TCRdb copy is limited to in-frame clones, with some not included. The sample carries approximately 37,000 clones, around 85% recorded once. Sequenced sample: peripheral blood. This TCR came from a man aged 55 to 70 with active or convalescent COVID-19. The chain carries TRBV18 and TRBJ2-5, with 7 bases lining up with TRBD1. CDR3 DNA sequence: TGTGCCAGCTCACCAAACAGGGGCCAAGAGACCCAGTACTTC. Translating gives CASSPNRGQETQYF.